This T cell receptor (beta chain) was identified in a study of blood T cell repertoires in COVID-19. Study in general: Sites across the United States, Italy and Spain contributed samples from acute and convalescent COVID-19. PBMCs, B-cell-depleted T cells, or T cells provided the cDNA or gDNA that made up the material.

As processed by the authors: Quantification of nucleated cells was approximated via reference gene primer amplification. Using immunoSEQ multiplex PCR, the repertoire was profiled, and TCRdb retains in-frame clones only, with some absent. V and J calls and clone size are as listed in that table; D and trimming were resolved from the DNA. Among 25,000 to 35,000 clones listed, 85% to 95% were seen once. V dropped 3 bases and J dropped 2; count of bases not matched to a gene: 10. The CDR3 runs 18 residues. Germline V lookup: CDR1 MGHRA, CDR2 YSYEKL. Seattle researchers signed up patients amid active infection and tracked them longitudinally.

Sequencing used peripheral blood. This chain connects TRBV4-1 to TRBJ1-5; 10 bases are shared with TRBD1. The receptor was isolated from a woman aged 65 to 85 with COVID-19, enrolled during active disease. CDR3: CASSQVMGQGSGNQPQHF. The CDR3 DNA reads as TGCGCCAGCAGCCAGGTAATGGGACAGGGGTCCGGCAATCAGCCCCAGCATTTT.